The 27 T cell receptor beta chains given below trace back to one sample, sequenced in a study of response to subunit inactivated influenza vaccine. TCRdb ran MiXCR on the RT-PCR reads and lists one entry per CDR3 protein. The table lists a few hundred thousand distinct CDR3 sequences, about 14% of them singletons. The material was PBMCs from blood, obtained 11 to 12 days after vaccination. All receptors come from a man between 45 and 60 years old who received an inactivated influenza vaccine.

This clonotype was recorded a few times. The gene calls are TRBV14 and TRBJ2-3; D perhaps matches TRBD2 (5 bases). The CDR3 is made up of 17 amino acids. The germline CDR1 and CDR2 sequences are SGHDN and FVKESK. Deletions cut 3 bases from V and 2 bases from J, with 18 bases between. Written as DNA, the CDR3 is TGTGCCAGCAGCCATCTCCAGGCAGGAGGAGCCACAGATACGCAGTATTTT. As protein: CASSHLQAGGATDTQYF.

J is TRBJ2-7 and V is TRBV2; D may be TRBD1 (6 bases). The CDR3 runs 13 residues. Looked up from germline, CDR1 is SNHLY and CDR2 is FYNNEI. V lost 9 bases to trimming and J lost 0 bases, with 12 bases between them. The CDR3 sequence: CASSTGVSYEQYF. The CDR3 coding sequence is TGTGCCAGTTCGACAGGAGTCTCCTACGAGCAGTACTTC.

CDR3 in DNA: TGTGCCACCAGTGATCCCAGACAGGGTGGTGATGGTCGAGAGTTCTTC. As protein: CATSDPRQGGDGREFF. The rearrangement joins TRBV24-1 to TRBJ2-1, with TRBD1 matching 7 bases. V lost 3 bases and J lost 14; bases outside the gene matches: 18. The CDR3 sequence is 16 residues long. Per the germline V gene, CDR1 is KGHDR and CDR2 is SFDVKD.

The V call is TRBV7-9, the J call TRBJ1-1; D unresolved. The CDR3 is 11 amino acids. With 5 bases removed from V and 3 bases from J, the gap between germline ends came to 4 bases. Germline-derived CDR1 and CDR2 are SEHNR and FQNEAQ (reference sequence). CDR3 sequence: CASSKDTEAFF. The CDR3, as DNA: TGTGCCAGCAGCAAGGACACTGAAGCTTTCTTT.

This clonotype turned up a few times. The genes are TRBV5-4 and TRBJ2-2; 8 bases map to TRBD2. Germline V lookup: CDR1 SGHNT, CDR2 YYREEE (reference sequence). The length of the CDR3 is 16 residues. V shed 4 bases, J shed 1 base, and the junction held 6 bases outside the gene matches. CDR3 amino acids: CASSTRLARNTGELFF. The CDR3 region has the DNA TGTGCCAGCAGCACCCGACTAGCGCGGAACACCGGGGAGCTGTTTTTT.

This clonotype was seen more than once but under ten times. This chain links TRBV4-1 with TRBJ1-3; 8 bases agree with TRBD1. Germline V gives CDR1 MGHRA, CDR2 YSYEKL. There are 17 residues in the CDR3. Unmatched junction bases numbered 7, after V lost 0 bases and J lost 3 bases. CDR3 residues: CASSQEPQGASGNTIYF. The CDR3 DNA is TGCGCCAGCAGCCAAGAGCCCCAGGGGGCAAGTGGAAACACCATATATTTT.

CDR3 sequence: CSASEQGPQHF. The CDR3 nucleotides are TGCAGTGCTAGCGAGCAAGGGCCCCAGCATTTT. This sequence joins TRBV20-1 and TRBJ1-5, with D unclear. Trimming took off 3 bases at V and 9 bases at J, with 9 bases between the two ends. The germline gives CDR1 DFQATT, CDR2 SNEGSKA (reference sequence). This CDR3 is 11 amino acids long.

This clonotype has just a few counts. The chain is built from TRBV19 and TRBJ2-2; perhaps TRBD1 as D (6 bases). Germline V gene sequence: CDR1 LNHDA, CDR2 SQIVND (reference sequence). The CDR3 contains 17 residues. Trimming stripped 0 bases from V and 1 base from J, with 12 bases between. The CDR3 coding sequence is TGTGCCAGTAGTATAGATGCTCAGGGGCTGAACACCGGGGAGCTGTTTTTT. Its translation: CASSIDAQGLNTGELFF. Filled out from reference TRBV19 and TRBJ2-2, the complete variable domain reads DGGITQSPKYLFRKEGQNVTLSCEQNLNHDAMYWYRQDPGQGLRLIYYSQIVNDFQKGDIAEGYSVSREKKESFPLTVTSAQKNPTAFYLCASSIDAQGLNTGELFFGEGSRLTVL.

The chain employs TRBV5-1 and TRBJ2-2, with D unclear. The CDR3 loop spans 14 amino acids. V lost 6 bases and J lost 2, with 11 bases in between. Germline CDR1 is SGHRS and CDR2 is YFSETQ. In DNA form, the CDR3 reads TGCGCCAGCACGGGCTACCTTAACACCGGGGAGCTGTTTTTT. Translated, it gives CASTGYLNTGELFF.

This clonotype was seen a few times. V usage is TRBV6-2 or TRBV6-3 and J usage is TRBJ2-3, with 8 bases aligning to TRBD1. Germline CDR1 and CDR2: MNHEY and SVGEGT. The CDR3 has 13 amino acids. V trimming: 6 bases; J trimming: 8 bases; junction bases outside the gene matches: 7. For the CDR3, the DNA is TGTGCCAGCAGAGCGACAGGGGAGGTTACGCAGTATTTT. Encoded protein: CASRATGEVTQYF.

This clonotype was detected ten times or more. The chain employs TRBV6-1 and TRBJ1-5; tentative D call: TRBD1 (6 bases). The V gene lost 5 bases and the J gene lost 4 bases, with 9 bases spanning the gap. The CDR3 contains 13 residues. Per the germline V gene, CDR1 is MNHNS and CDR2 is SASEGT. The CDR3 region is CASSRQVNQPQHF. CDR3 in DNA: TGTGCCAGCAGTCGACAGGTAAATCAGCCCCAGCATTTT.

The chain employs TRBV7-2 and TRBJ2-3; D not resolved. This CDR3 spans 13 amino acids. Trimming shortened V by 5 bases and J by 5 bases, and 11 bases separated the two germline ends. Germline values: CDR1 SGHTA, CDR2 FQGNSA. As DNA, the CDR3 is TGTGCCAGCAGCCTCGCGACTTTAGATACGCAGTATTTT. This gives the protein CASSLATLDTQYF.

This clonotype was seen a handful of times. The chain carries TRBV7-8 and TRBJ2-5, with D tentatively TRBD1 (6 bases). CDR3 length: 12 amino acids. Germline lookup yields CDR1 SGHVS and CDR2 FQNEAQ. Trimming cost V 6 bases and J 8 bases, with 13 bases left between them. In DNA form, the CDR3 reads TGTGCCAGCAGACCCACAGGGTCCACCCAGTACTTC. Protein sequence: CASRPTGSTQYF.

This clonotype was counted ten times or more. J is TRBJ1-1 and V is TRBV9; weak D call: TRBD1 (6 bases). Germline CDR1 and CDR2: SGDLS and YYNGEE. Trimming removed 8 bases from V and 1 base from J, with 12 bases in between. The CDR3 is made up of 13 amino acids. CDR3 sequence reads: CASSRDKNTEAFF. The CDR3 DNA reads as TGTGCCAGTAGCCGGGACAAGAACACTGAAGCTTTCTTT.

J is TRBJ2-1 and V is TRBV7-2, with 9 positions matching TRBD2. The CDR3 is 15 residues long. Trimming removed 5 bases from V and 2 bases from J; junction bases left unmatched: 4. Germline CDR1 is SGHTA and CDR2 is FQGNSA. DNA for the CDR3: TGTGCCAGCAGCCGCGGGACTAGCCCCTACAATGAGCAGTTCTTC. This encodes CASSRGTSPYNEQFF.

The gene calls are TRBV29-1 and TRBJ2-5; tentative D call: TRBD1 (5 bases). Between the trimmed V and J ends, which lost 5 bases and 1 base, there was a span of 14 bases. CDR1 is SQVTM, CDR2 ANQGSEA, per germline. This CDR3 is built from 14 residues. DNA for the CDR3: TGCAGCGTTCGAGAACAGGTCCTCCAAGAGACCCAGTACTTC. This sequence encodes CSVREQVLQETQYF.

This clonotype was counted only a few times. The V gene is TRBV7-2, the J gene TRBJ2-7; D remains unclear. The CDR3 runs to 13 residues. Germline lookup yields CDR1 SGHTA and CDR2 FQGNSA. Trimming shortened V by 5 bases and J by 4 bases, and 12 bases separated the two germline ends. CDR3 DNA: TGTGCCAGCAGCGCATTTGACGTATACGAGCAGTACTTC. This translates into CASSAFDVYEQYF.

V is TRBV18 and J is TRBJ2-5; no firm D call. Trimming pared 3 bases from V and 4 bases from J, leaving 15 bases between. The CDR3 contains 15 residues. Germline values: CDR1 KGHSH, CDR2 LQKENI. The CDR3 sequence: CASSPPGSGGETQYF. DNA for the CDR3: TGTGCCAGCTCACCTCCCGGGTCCGGCGGAGAGACCCAGTACTTC.

The V call is TRBV28, the J call TRBJ2-7, with 8 bases that match TRBD1. There are 12 residues in the CDR3. Germline V gives CDR1 MDHEN, CDR2 SYDVKM. Unmatched junction bases numbered 3, after V lost 6 bases and J lost 5 bases. The CDR3 region has the DNA TGTGCCAGCAGCACGACAGGGGACGAGCAGTACTTC. This translates into CASSTTGDEQYF.

This clonotype was observed a handful of times. J is TRBJ2-7 and V is TRBV9; weak D call: TRBD2 (5 bases). The CDR3 runs to 15 residues. Germline V gives CDR1 SGDLS, CDR2 YYNGEE. V lost 1 base and J lost 0, with 11 bases in between. CDR3 sequence reads: CASSVSEGSSYEQYF. CDR3 sequence (DNA): TGTGCCAGCAGCGTATCGGAAGGGAGCTCCTACGAGCAGTACTTC.

This clonotype was observed a handful of times. V is TRBV4-3 and J is TRBJ2-2; 8 bases agree with TRBD1. The CDR3 runs 18 residues. Germline CDR1 and CDR2: LGHNA and YSLEER. V shed 4 bases, J shed 0 bases, and the junction held 10 bases outside the gene matches. CDR3: CASSRGRAQGANTGELFF. In nucleotides, the CDR3 is TGCGCCAGCAGCCGCGGAAGGGCACAGGGGGCGAACACCGGGGAGCTGTTTTTT.

This sequence joins TRBV18 and TRBJ2-5; 9 positions match TRBD1. Germline-derived CDR1 and CDR2 are KGHSH and LQKENI. The CDR3 covers 15 residues. Unmatched junction bases numbered 2, after V lost 2 bases and J lost 1 base. As DNA, the CDR3 is TGTGCCAGCTCACCAGGGACAGGGACCCAAGAGACCCAGTACTTC. Protein product: CASSPGTGTQETQYF.

This clonotype was picked up a small number of times. This chain links TRBV25-1 with TRBJ2-2, with 11 bases aligning to TRBD1. The V gene's germline CDR1 is MGHDK and CDR2 SYGVNS. V shed 7 bases and J 6 bases; nucleotides not matched to a gene: 4. This CDR3 is built from 14 residues. CDR3 sequence (DNA): TGTGCCAGCAAGGGACAGGGGGTATCCGGGGAGCTGTTTTTT. Translation gives CASKGQGVSGELFF.

This clonotype was seen a handful of times. V and J are TRBV6-2 or TRBV6-3 and TRBJ2-3; TRBD2 matches 8 bases. CDR3 size: 13 residues. In germline, CDR1 is MNHEY, CDR2 SVGEGT. Trimming took 5 bases from V and 5 from J; bases not matched to a gene: 3. The CDR3 sequence is CASSGTRIDTQYF. DNA of the CDR3: TGTGCCAGCAGTGGGACTAGAATAGATACGCAGTATTTT.

This clonotype came up a few times. The V call is TRBV20-1, the J call TRBJ2-1, with D possibly being TRBD2 (6 bases). There are 12 residues in the CDR3. Germline V gene lookup returns CDR1 DFQATT and CDR2 SNEGSKA (reference sequence). V lost 4 bases, J lost 8 bases, and 12 bases lay in between. DNA of the CDR3: TGCAGTGCTACTAACAGGAGGGATGAGCAGTTCTTC. Its protein product is CSATNRRDEQFF.

This clonotype was counted many times. V usage is TRBV10-3 and J usage is TRBJ2-7; 11 bases fit TRBD2. CDR1 is ENHRY, CDR2 SYGVKD, per germline. CDR3 length: 14 amino acids. Unmatched junction bases numbered 2, after V lost 4 bases and J lost 3 bases. The CDR3 here is CAISVGLAVYEQYF. CDR3 DNA sequence: TGTGCCATCAGTGTGGGACTAGCGGTCTACGAGCAGTACTTC.

As concerns this clonotype: This may arise from a read error, as a much more abundant clone is one base away. The chain combines TRBV13 with TRBJ2-7; D is perhaps TRBD1 (6 bases). V was shortened by 3 bases and J by 2 bases, with 11 bases between the two germline ends. The CDR3 runs to 14 residues. In germline, CDR1 is PRHDT, CDR2 FYEKMQ (reference sequence). The CDR3: CASSFGQRTYEQYF. The CDR3 region has the DNA TGTGCCAGCAGCTTTGGACAGCGGACCTACGAGCAGTACTTC.